The 15 T cell receptor beta chains given below trace back to one sample, sequenced in a study of T cells in Graves' hyperthyroidism and ophthalmopathy (dated by TCRdb to about 2019). Libraries were made using multiplex PCR. Sequenced on an Illumina HiSeq 2000. Amplification of TCR beta CDR3 regions was carried out from RNA transcripts. The TCR CDR3 was subjected to a first round of RT-PCR using the HTBI primer set and the Qiagen OneStep RT-PCR kit. TCRdb reworked the public reads: Q25 trimming with fastp, MiXCR clone assembly, productive beta chains retained. Identical CDR3 protein sequences are pooled into one entry, listed with their most common genes and DNA. Present in this sample are 600,000 or so distinct CDR3 sequences, roughly 46% of which were seen just once. In total, the top ten clones hold 8% to 8.5% of the sample. Sequenced: peripheral blood or thyroid tissue (not recorded which). The source of these receptors is a woman aged 18-30 years with Graves' hyperthyroidism. Donor details come from another sample of the same person, matched by shared clones.

This chain uses TRBV2 with TRBJ1-2; D not certain. The CDR3 loop spans 12 amino acids. Germline CDR1 reads SNHLY; CDR2 reads FYNNEI. Deletions cut 6 bases from V and 8 bases from J, with 13 bases between. CDR3: CASSYGRWGYTF. CDR3 nucleotides: TGTGCCAGCAGCTATGGCAGGTGGGGCTACACCTTC.

The chain has TRBV20-1 and TRBJ2-5; unclear D gene. Trimming left V 4 bases short and J 9 bases short, with 3 bases between. This CDR3 has 8 residues. In germline, CDR1 is DFQATT, CDR2 SNEGSKA (reference sequence). DNA of the CDR3: TGCAGTGCTACTCCCCAGTACTTC. It specifies CSATPQYF.

This clonotype was seen only a few times. The chain links TRBV14 to TRBJ2-7; D not certain. V lost 2 bases, J lost 4 bases, and 9 bases lay in between. The germline V gene encodes CDR1 SGHDN and CDR2 FVKESK. The CDR3 extends over 13 amino acids. CDR3 coding DNA: TGTGCCAGCAGCCAAATTGAACTGTACGAGCAGTACTTC. Translated, it gives CASSQIELYEQYF.

This clonotype was seen only a few times. V usage is TRBV7-8 and J usage is TRBJ1-4; 12 bases line up with TRBD1. V lost 6 bases, J lost 4 bases, and 6 bases stayed unmatched. The CDR3 loop spans 16 amino acids. CDR1 and CDR2 from the germline V gene are SGHVS and FQNEAQ. The CDR3 loop is CASRGQGATGNEKLFF. The CDR3 region has the DNA TGTGCCAGCAGGGGACAGGGGGCTACGGGTAATGAAAAACTGTTTTTT.

The rearrangement uses TRBV7-6 and TRBJ2-5, with D possibly being TRBD1 (6 bases). The germline V gene encodes CDR1 SGHVS and CDR2 FNYEAQ. The CDR3 spans 14 residues. Deletions cut 5 bases from V and 0 bases from J, with 10 bases between. This CDR3 reads CASSTGTNQETQYF. The CDR3, as DNA: TGTGCCAGCAGCACCGGGACAAACCAAGAGACCCAGTACTTC.

Ten or more counts support this clonotype. This chain joins TRBV10-2 and TRBJ2-7, with D maybe TRBD2 (6 bases). Germline V lookup: CDR1 WSHSY, CDR2 SAAADI. This CDR3 spans 14 amino acids. Between the trimmed V and J ends, which lost 4 bases and 1 base, there was a span of 11 bases. In nucleotides, the CDR3 is TGCGCCAGCAGTGGAGGGAGGTTGTCCTACGAGCAGTACTTC. It specifies CASSGGRLSYEQYF.

This clonotype was seen only once. This CDR3 reads CASSLGQASQPQHF. The DNA of the CDR3 is TGTGCCAGCAGTTTAGGGCAGGCCAGTCAGCCCCAGCATTTT. The chain employs TRBV12-3 or TRBV12-4 and TRBJ1-5; D ambiguous. The CDR3 is 14 amino acids. Trimming pared 1 base from V and 6 bases from J, leaving 10 bases between.

The chain has TRBV15 and TRBJ1-6, with D possibly matching TRBD1 (5 bases). V lost 0 bases and J 10 bases, leaving 10 bases between the germline ends. The CDR3 extends over 14 amino acids. Germline V lookup: CDR1 LNHNV, CDR2 YYDKDF (reference sequence). The CDR3 sequence is CATSRDMAGSPLHF. The CDR3 DNA reads as TGTGCCACCAGCAGAGATATGGCAGGGTCACCCCTCCACTTT.

A single count supports this clonotype. The V and J genes are TRBV2 and TRBJ2-6; 14 bases fit TRBD2. The CDR3 contains 18 residues. V shed 5 bases and J 2 bases; nucleotides not matched to a gene: 5. The V gene's germline CDR1 is SNHLY and CDR2 FYNNEI. This CDR3 is CASSSGTSGSAGANVLTF. DNA of the CDR3: TGTGCCAGCAGTTCCGGGACTAGCGGGAGTGCTGGGGCCAACGTCCTGACTTTC.

The table lists this clonotype with a few counts. The V and J genes are TRBV7-2 and TRBJ1-2, with D unresolved. CDR3 size: 13 residues. V lost 11 bases to trimming and J lost 4 bases, with 17 bases between them. Germline V gene lookup returns CDR1 SGHTA and CDR2 FQGNSA. The CDR3 region is CAWSPAEIYGYTF. The CDR3 nucleotides read TGTGCCTGGAGTCCCGCCGAAATCTATGGCTACACCTTC.

This chain links TRBV12-3 or TRBV12-4 with TRBJ2-5, with a possible D match to TRBD1 (5 bases). V dropped 5 bases and J dropped 2 bases, with 9 bases sitting between them. This CDR3 has 13 residues. In DNA, the CDR3 is TGTGCCAGCAGTAAGACAGAACAAGAGACCCAGTACTTC. Amino acids: CASSKTEQETQYF.

The table lists this clonotype with many counts. The chain has TRBV24-1 and TRBJ1-5; no clear D gene. The length of the CDR3 is 14 residues. The germline gives CDR1 KGHDR, CDR2 SFDVKD. V lost 6 bases to trimming and J lost 1 base, with 9 bases between them. The CDR3 loop reads CATSLRSSNQPQHF. The CDR3 DNA is TGTGCCACCAGTCTACGGTCGAGCAATCAGCCCCAGCATTTT.

This rearrangement joins TRBV25-1 to TRBJ1-2; 7 bases line up with TRBD1. The V gene's germline CDR1 is MGHDK and CDR2 SYGVNS. The CDR3 has 16 amino acids. The junction had 12 bases not matched to a gene; V was cut back by 3 bases and J by 5 bases. The CDR3 protein is CASSDGRGTAQYGYTF. CDR3 nucleotides: TGTGCCAGCAGTGACGGTAGAGGGACAGCGCAATATGGCTACACCTTC.

Turning to this clonotype: This could be a read error, since a much larger clone is one nucleotide away. The chain combines TRBV2 with TRBJ2-5; unclear D gene. The length of the CDR3 is 14 residues. V lost 5 bases, J lost 5 bases, and 15 bases lay in between. The germline V gene has CDR1 SNHLY and CDR2 FYNNEI. The CDR3: CASSKGIVVETQYF. The CDR3 bases are TGTGCCAGCAGTAAAGGGATAGTGGTCGAGACCCAGTACTTC.

This clonotype was observed a few times. DNA of the CDR3: TGTGCCAGCAGCCTTCGGGGGGTTACAGGGGCAGAGACCCAGTACTTC. Encoded protein: CASSLRGVTGAETQYF. This chain connects TRBV11-1 to TRBJ2-5; the D gene could be TRBD1 or TRBD2 (7 bases each). Germline loops: CDR1 SGHAT, CDR2 FQDESV (reference sequence). Trimming stripped 5 bases from V and 4 bases from J, with 20 bases between. CDR3 length equals 16 residues.